This TCR beta chain derives from a study of T cell responses to AZD1222 COVID-19 vaccine. CDR3 length: 16 amino acids. Trimming took off 5 bases at V and 2 bases at J, with 18 bases between the two ends. The germline V gene encodes CDR1 LNHDA and CDR2 SQIVND (reference sequence). This clone was counted once. What it binds is not known. Sequenced by immunoSEQ multiplex PCR; TCRdb stores in-frame clones only, minus some. This sample carries about 70,000 clones, approximately 88% of them seen once, and the ten largest clones take 5%. General observations from the study: White British donors predominated, females outnumbered males, and clonal diversity was possibly underestimated. The breadth and depth of Spike-specific TCRs increased once two AZD1222 doses had been given.

The receptor was derived from an adult in good health. The sequenced sample was peripheral blood, obtained on day 0 of MenACWY control vaccination. V is TRBV19 and J is TRBJ1-1, with D possibly matching TRBD1 (6 bases). The CDR3 DNA reads TGTGCCAGTAGTCCCACCCCCACAGGGCTCAACACTGAAGCTTTCTTT. It encodes CASSPTPTGLNTEAFF.